These 25 T cell receptor beta chains were all obtained from the same sample, sequenced in a study of T cells in Graves' hyperthyroidism and ophthalmopathy. TCR beta CDR3 regions were amplified from RNA. Carried out on the TCR CDR3, a first-round RT-PCR used the HTBI primer set. Each CDR3 protein is one row after TCRdb ran MiXCR on the multiplex PCR reads. Among 300,000 to 450,000 distinct CDR3 sequences listed, approximately 25% were seen once. The sequenced sample consisted of blood. The receptors here all came from a man in his forties or fifties with Graves' hyperthyroidism.

This clonotype was counted many times. The gene calls are TRBV20-1 and TRBJ2-3, with 8 bases identical to TRBD2. CDR1 and CDR2 (germline): DFQATT, SNEGSKA (reference sequence). Trimming at V came to 3 bases and at J to 0 bases, leaving 8 bases not matched to a gene. CDR3 size: 16 residues. CDR3 loop: CSASGGRTSSTDTQYF. Written as DNA, the CDR3 is TGCAGTGCTAGTGGCGGGAGGACATCTAGCACAGATACGCAGTATTTT.

This chain links TRBV12-3 or TRBV12-4 with TRBJ2-1, with D perhaps matching TRBD2 (6 bases). The CDR3 is made up of 15 amino acids. Deletions cut 1 base from V and 7 bases from J, with 14 bases between. The CDR3 DNA reads TGTGCCAGCAGTTTAGGGGCTAGCGAGAGAAATGAGCAGTTCTTC. Its protein product is CASSLGASERNEQFF.

This clonotype was seen more than once but under ten times. V and J are TRBV11-3 and TRBJ2-1, with 8 positions matching TRBD2. In germline, CDR1 is SGHNT, CDR2 YENEEA. This CDR3 is built from 17 residues. Trimming took 5 bases from V and 5 from J; bases not matched to a gene: 14. Here the CDR3 reads CASSPRWPSGRNNEQFF. In DNA, the CDR3 is TGTGCCAGCAGCCCCCGATGGCCTAGCGGGCGGAACAATGAGCAGTTCTTC.

In its sample, this clonotype was seen many times. CDR3 sequence reads: CASQAGGRETQYF. The CDR3 DNA reads as TGTGCCAGTCAAGCCGGGGGGCGGGAGACCCAGTACTTC. This chain joins TRBV6-1 and TRBJ2-5; D perhaps matches TRBD2 (7 bases). V was shortened by 9 bases and J by 5 bases, with 16 bases between the two germline ends. Germline assignment: CDR1 MNHNS and CDR2 SASEGT. The length of the CDR3 is 13 residues.

The chain combines TRBV18 with TRBJ2-4; 7 bases agree with TRBD1. The V segment lost 3 bases and the J segment 3 bases; nucleotides outside the gene matches: 5. In germline, CDR1 is KGHSH, CDR2 LQKENI. The CDR3 length is 15 residues. CDR3 loop: CASSPSGQLKNIQYF. As DNA, the CDR3 is TGTGCCAGCTCACCTTCGGGACAGCTCAAAAACATTCAGTACTTC.

The chain has TRBV6-2 or TRBV6-3 and TRBJ1-1; the D is unclear. Germline V gene data show CDR1 as MNHEY and CDR2 as SVGEGT. V was clipped by 6 bases and J by 10 bases, with 27 bases between them. The CDR3 contains 16 residues. CDR3 sequence reads: CASSLLPLGSETPAFF. The CDR3 region has the DNA TGTGCCAGCAGCCTCTTGCCCCTGGGGAGCGAAACCCCAGCTTTCTTT.

This clonotype occurred a few times. This chain links TRBV15 with TRBJ1-5; D remains unclear. V was cut by 2 bases and J by 10 bases, with 12 bases left in between. This CDR3 has 13 residues. Germline values: CDR1 LNHNV, CDR2 YYDKDF (reference sequence). The CDR3 spells CATSRMGREPQHF. Here the CDR3 DNA reads TGTGCCACCAGCAGAATGGGGAGGGAACCCCAGCATTTT.

The sample holds many counts of this clonotype. The chain employs TRBV29-1 and TRBJ1-1; weak D call: TRBD1 (5 bases). This CDR3 has 14 amino acids. Between the trimmed V and J ends, which lost 2 bases and 4 bases, there was a span of 14 bases. The V gene's germline CDR1 is SQVTM and CDR2 ANQGSEA. CDR3 loop: CSVEKPTGLTEAFF. CDR3 sequence (DNA): TGCAGCGTTGAAAAGCCAACAGGTCTCACTGAAGCTTTCTTT. The full variable domain, completed using reference TRBV29-1 and TRBJ1-1, is SAVISQKPSRDICQRGTSLTIQCQVDSQVTMMFWYRQQPGQSLTLIATANQGSEATYESGFVIDKFPISRPNLTFSTLTVSNMSPEDSSIYLCSVEKPTGLTEAFFGQGTRLTVV.

This clonotype appeared many times. V and J are TRBV7-2 and TRBJ2-3, with 9 positions matching TRBD2. Germline CDR1 SGHTA, CDR2 FQGNSA. The V segment lost 1 base and the J segment 2 bases; nucleotides outside the gene matches: 4. The CDR3 loop spans 16 amino acids. For the CDR3, the DNA is TGTGCCAGCAGCTTAGGACTAGCGGCCTACACAGATACGCAGTATTTT. This sequence encodes CASSLGLAAYTDTQYF. The whole variable domain, remainder taken from reference TRBV7-2 and TRBJ2-3, is GAGVSQSPSNKVTEKGKDVELRCDPISGHTALYWYRQSLGQGLEFLIYFQGNSAPDKSGLPSDRFSAERTGGSVSTLTIQRTQQEDSAVYLCASSLGLAAYTDTQYFGPGTRLTVL.

The chain joins TRBV7-3 to TRBJ2-2; 11 bases map to TRBD2. The CDR3 is made up of 15 amino acids. The V segment lost 5 bases and the J segment 6 bases; nucleotides outside the gene matches: 5. Germline V gene sequence: CDR1 SGHTA, CDR2 FQGTGA. In nucleotides, the CDR3 is TGTGCCAGCAGCACAACTAGCGGGAGACCCGGGGAGCTGTTTTTT. Translating gives CASSTTSGRPGELFF.

The chain couples TRBV20-1 to TRBJ2-7, with D tentatively TRBD1 (6 bases). The germline gives CDR1 DFQATT, CDR2 SNEGSKA (reference sequence). Between the trimmed V and J ends, which lost 2 bases and 2 bases, there was a span of 13 bases. The CDR3 has 14 residues. CDR3 bases: TGCAGTGCTAGACGTCGGACAGCCCCCTACGAGCAGTACTTC. It is translated as CSARRRTAPYEQYF.

In its sample, this clonotype was seen a few times. The chain couples TRBV11-2 to TRBJ1-1; the D is unclear. The V and J ends lost 4 bases and 1 base respectively, with 19 bases between them. This CDR3 region has 17 residues. CDR1 SGHAT and CDR2 FQNNGV come from the germline V gene. This CDR3 reads CASSSSRAPTPNTEAFF. The CDR3 region has the DNA TGTGCCAGCAGCTCGAGCCGGGCCCCAACCCCGAACACTGAAGCTTTCTTT. The full variable domain, its missing parts supplied by reference TRBV11-2 and TRBJ1-1, is EAGVAQSPRYKIIEKRQSVAFWCNPISGHATLYWYQQILGQGPKLLIQFQNNGVVDDSQLPKDRFSAERLKGVDSTLKIQPAKLEDSAVYLCASSSSRAPTPNTEAFFGQGTRLTVV.

V usage is TRBV5-8 and J usage is TRBJ2-1; 14 bases map to TRBD2. The germline V gene encodes CDR1 SGHTS and CDR2 YDEGEE. This CDR3 is built from 15 residues. V trimming: 4 bases; J trimming: 6 bases; junction bases outside the gene matches: 3. The CDR3 DNA reads as TGTGCCAGCAGCGGGACTAGCGGGAGTCCCAATGAGCAGTTCTTC. Protein product: CASSGTSGSPNEQFF.

This clonotype appeared once. The rearrangement links TRBV12-3 or TRBV12-4 to TRBJ2-6; D is undetermined. The CDR3 loop spans 14 amino acids. V was cut by 6 bases and J by 1 base, with 7 bases left in between. The CDR3 nucleotides are TGTGCCAGCAGGTACACGTCTGGGGCCAACGTCCTGACTTTC. Translation gives CASRYTSGANVLTF.

V gene TRBV29-1 combines with J gene TRBJ2-3; D is unclear. V gave up 1 base and J gave up 6 bases, with 8 bases separating them. The CDR3 runs 12 residues. Germline loops: CDR1 SQVTM, CDR2 ANQGSEA. In nucleotides, the CDR3 is TGCAGCGTTGAAGCGGATGGGGATACGCAGTATTTT. Translating it yields CSVEADGDTQYF.

Ten or more counts support this clonotype. Here the CDR3 reads CASSLGRIYEQYF. The CDR3 DNA follows: TGTGCCAGCAGTCTGGGCAGGATCTACGAGCAGTACTTC. V usage is TRBV27 and J usage is TRBJ2-7; D is unclear. Trimming removed 5 bases at V and 3 bases at J, with 11 bases between. The germline CDR1 and CDR2 sequences are MNHEY and SMNVEV (reference sequence). The CDR3 extends over 13 amino acids.

This clonotype was detected a few times. This chain connects TRBV30 to TRBJ1-1; 10 nucleotides align to TRBD1. This CDR3 is built from 14 residues. J gave up 10 bases and V 5 bases, and 13 bases lay outside the gene matches. The V gene's germline CDR1 is GTSNPN and CDR2 SVGIG (reference sequence). CDR3 nucleotides: TGTGCCTGGCGATATGGGACAGGGGCAGGGGGAGCTTTCTTT. Amino acid sequence: CAWRYGTGAGGAFF.

This clonotype was observed a few times. CDR3 sequence: CASSPLSSYEQYF. Written as DNA, the CDR3 is TGTGCCAGCAGCCCCCTTTCGAGCTACGAGCAGTACTTC. The rearrangement uses TRBV14 and TRBJ2-7; D unclear. The CDR3 has 13 residues. Germline V gene lookup returns CDR1 SGHDN and CDR2 FVKESK. The V and J ends lost 4 bases and 3 bases respectively, with 10 bases between them. The full variable domain, with the rest looked up from reference TRBV14 and TRBJ2-7, is EAGVTQFPSHSVIEKGQTVTLRCDPISGHDNLYWYRRVMGKEIKFLLHFVKESKQDESGMPNNRFLAERTGGTYSTLKVQPAELEDSGVYFCASSPLSSYEQYFGPGTRLTVT.

This clonotype has ten or more counts. The J gene is TRBJ1-1, the V gene TRBV28, with a tentative D call TRBD1 (5 bases). The CDR3 sequence is 15 residues long. Germline lookup yields CDR1 MDHEN and CDR2 SYDVKM. Trimming left V 6 bases short and J 3 bases short, with 17 bases between. The CDR3 region has the DNA TGTGCCAGCAGGCTGAAGATGGGGGAATACACTGAAGCTTTCTTT. Protein: CASRLKMGEYTEAFF. The whole variable domain, remainder taken from reference TRBV28 and TRBJ1-1, is DVKVTQSSRYLVKRTGEKVFLECVQDMDHENMFWYRQDPGLGLRLIYFSYDVKMKEKGDIPEGYSVSREKKERFSLILESASTNQTSMYLCASRLKMGEYTEAFFGQGTRLTVV.

Many counts were recorded for this clonotype. The chain recombines TRBV7-9 with TRBJ2-1; 10 bases are shared with TRBD2. With 6 bases clipped from V and 9 bases from J, the junction kept 11 bases outside the gene matches. The germline V gene has CDR1 SEHNR and CDR2 FQNEAQ (reference sequence). The CDR3 is 15 amino acids. DNA of the CDR3: TGTGCCAGCAGACCAACCCTGGGACTAGCGTTTGAGCAGTTCTTC. Translated: CASRPTLGLAFEQFF.

The chain employs TRBV20-1 and TRBJ2-7, with D unclear. V was pared by 0 bases and J by 2 bases, with 5 bases between. Germline V gene sequence: CDR1 DFQATT, CDR2 SNEGSKA (reference sequence). The CDR3 is made up of 12 amino acids. The CDR3, as DNA: TGCAGTGCTAGAGAGAATACCTACGAGCAGTACTTC. Translating it yields CSARENTYEQYF.

This clonotype was seen a handful of times. The chain joins TRBV7-2 to TRBJ2-3, with D possibly TRBD1 on 6 matching bases. The ends were cut back, 5 bases at V and 1 base at J, with 13 bases in the middle. CDR3 length equals 15 residues. Germline lookup yields CDR1 SGHTA and CDR2 FQGNSA. CDR3 bases: TGTGCCAGCAGCGTACAGGGTTGGCGCACAGATACGCAGTATTTT. Translating it yields CASSVQGWRTDTQYF.

The chain has TRBV12-3 or TRBV12-4 and TRBJ1-1, with D possibly being TRBD1 (6 bases). The V and J ends lost 7 bases and 4 bases respectively, with 13 bases between them. The CDR3 has 13 residues. The CDR3 DNA reads TGTGCCAGCAAATCTCGGGGGCGCACTGAAGCTTTCTTT. The encoded protein is CASKSRGRTEAFF.

This clonotype was detected many times. The V gene is TRBV9, the J gene TRBJ2-1; TRBD1 or TRBD2 may be the D gene (5 bases each). The V gene lost 4 bases and the J gene lost 3 bases, with 17 bases spanning the gap. The germline V gene encodes CDR1 SGDLS and CDR2 YYNGEE. This CDR3 is built from 16 residues. Here the CDR3 DNA reads TGTGCCAGCAGCAGGGGCCGGGAAGCAATCTACAATGAGCAGTTCTTC. Protein: CASSRGREAIYNEQFF.

The rearrangement links TRBV29-1 to TRBJ2-2, with D tentatively TRBD1 (7 bases). The CDR3 runs 14 residues. CDR1 is SQVTM, CDR2 ANQGSEA, per germline. The V end lost 4 bases, the J end lost 2 bases, and 11 bases lay between the germline ends. In DNA form, the CDR3 reads TGCAGCGTTGGCGGGACAGTTAACACCGGGGAGCTGTTTTTT. As protein: CSVGGTVNTGELFF.